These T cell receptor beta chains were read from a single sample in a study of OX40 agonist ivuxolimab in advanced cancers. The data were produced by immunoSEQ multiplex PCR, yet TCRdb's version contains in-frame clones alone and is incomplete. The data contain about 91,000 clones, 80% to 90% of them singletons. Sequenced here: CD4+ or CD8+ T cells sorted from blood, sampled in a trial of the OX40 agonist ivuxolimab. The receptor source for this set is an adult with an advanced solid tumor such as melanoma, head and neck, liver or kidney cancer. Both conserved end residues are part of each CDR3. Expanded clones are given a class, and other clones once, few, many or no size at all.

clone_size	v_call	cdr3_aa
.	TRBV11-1	CASSLDGTRIYEQYF
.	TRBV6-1	CASIQNRDGSYGYTF
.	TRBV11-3	CASSLESGDTQYF
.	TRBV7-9	CASSLDASPLHF
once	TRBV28	CASSLDRGTEAFF
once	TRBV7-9	CASSWGQAYEQYF
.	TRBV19	CASSIGGYNEQFF
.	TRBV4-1	CASSPEGGAYNEQFF
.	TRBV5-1	CASSNDYNEQFF
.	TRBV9	CASSVASQEPYEKLFF
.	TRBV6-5	CASSWTGQGNFGEQYF
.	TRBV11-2	CASSLEIGTLSGNTIYF
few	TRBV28	CASSQPGTGVNYGYTF
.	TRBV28	CASSLKTGRTDTQYF
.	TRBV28	CASSSQNTEAFF
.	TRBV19	CASSIGRAQNYGYTF
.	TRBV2	CASSWGSGANVLTF
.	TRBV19	CASSPVWGGGTEAFF
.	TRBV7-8	CASSPRTDYYGYTF
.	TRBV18	CASSQGSQQPQHF
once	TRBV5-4	CASSPGLAGGLKETQYF
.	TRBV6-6	CASSRTGRGGYTF
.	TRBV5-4	CASSRTTGSPENEQFF
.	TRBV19	CASSRTGTDTQYF
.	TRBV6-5	CASSYLDGSSPLHF
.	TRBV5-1	CASTLTTGKDTQYF
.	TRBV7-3	CASSSPGLAGGPSYNEQFF
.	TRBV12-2	CASRLGVAPNEQYF
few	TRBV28	CASTQSDQPQHF
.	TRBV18	CASSPSTGSSYNSPLHF
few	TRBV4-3	CASSQDRAGANYGYTF